Below, 12 T cell receptor beta chains from the same sample are listed, as sequenced in a study of cytomegalovirus exposure and HLA in healthy donors. The PCR was carried out with 60 Vbeta primers and 13 Jbeta primers. Profiling relied on immunoSEQ multiplex PCR, and the TCRdb table lists in-frame clones only, not all of them. There are around 140,000 clones in the sample, with 0.75% to 1% held by the top ten. The sequenced sample consisted of PBMCs. Receptors were obtained from a male donor in good health and CMV-seronegative.

The chain couples TRBV30 to TRBJ1-1; D is perhaps TRBD1 (5 bases). The CDR3 is made up of 13 amino acids. The V gene's germline CDR1 is GTSNPN and CDR2 SVGIG (reference sequence). Trimming cost V 3 bases and J 4 bases, with 12 bases left between them. In DNA form, the CDR3 reads TGTGCCTGGAGGGGTCAGGGTAGCACTGAAGCTTTCTTT. Translation: CAWRGQGSTEAFF.

The genes are TRBV29-1 and TRBJ1-2; 7 positions agree with TRBD1. Germline assignment: CDR1 SQVTM and CDR2 ANQGSEA. The CDR3 contains 11 residues. V was clipped by 7 bases and J by 6 bases; unmatched bases: 5. CDR3 sequence (DNA): TGCAGCGCAACAGGGGATAATGGCTACACCTTC. Translated: CSATGDNGYTF.

This rearrangement joins TRBV20-1 to TRBJ2-7; D perhaps matches TRBD1 (6 bases). V shed 6 bases and J shed 6 bases, with 9 bases lying between them. There are 10 residues in the CDR3. CDR1 is DFQATT, CDR2 SNEGSKA, per germline (reference sequence). CDR3 sequence reads: CSARQVEQYF. The DNA of the CDR3 is TGCAGTGCCCGACAGGTCGAGCAGTACTTC.

DNA for the CDR3: TGTGCCAGCAGCGCCGGGACAATCAATGAGCAGTTCTTC. Amino acid sequence: CASSAGTINEQFF. The chain carries TRBV5-8 and TRBJ2-1, with a tentative D call TRBD1 (6 bases). Trimming removed 4 bases at V and 6 bases at J, with 11 bases between. This CDR3 has 13 amino acids. Germline V lookup: CDR1 SGHTS, CDR2 YDEGEE.

V usage is TRBV5-4 and J usage is TRBJ1-1; D may be TRBD1 (5 bases). Germline assignment: CDR1 SGHNT and CDR2 YYREEE (reference sequence). Trimming took off 4 bases at V and 0 bases at J, with 16 bases between the two ends. This CDR3 has 16 amino acids. In DNA, the CDR3 is TGTGCCAGCAGCGAGGATATTGGCAGGGTGAACACTGAAGCTTTCTTT. Its protein is CASSEDIGRVNTEAFF.

The CDR3 DNA reads as TGTGCCAGCAGCTTCAGTGGGCCGACAGATACGCAGTATTTT. Translation gives CASSFSGPTDTQYF. The chain links TRBV5-5 to TRBJ2-3; D is uncertain. CDR1 and CDR2 from the germline V gene are SGHKS and YYEKEE (reference sequence). V lost 2 bases and J 3 bases, leaving 10 bases between the germline ends. This CDR3 is 14 amino acids long.

V is TRBV5-6 and J is TRBJ1-1, with D possibly matching TRBD1 (6 bases). Trimming took 3 bases from V and 5 from J, leaving 20 bases between them. CDR1 and CDR2 from the germline V gene are SGHDT and YYEEEE. This CDR3 spans 16 amino acids. The CDR3 spells CASSSVGVGGRTEAFF. The CDR3 DNA reads as TGTGCCAGCAGCTCCGTCGGGGTAGGGGGAAGGACTGAAGCTTTCTTT.

The gene calls are TRBV5-6 and TRBJ1-1; TRBD1 agrees at 7 bases. CDR1 SGHDT and CDR2 YYEEEE come from the germline V gene. V lost 0 bases and J lost 0; bases outside the gene matches: 2. The CDR3 spans 15 residues. The CDR3 here is CASSLGTGMNTEAFF. CDR3 DNA sequence: TGTGCCAGCAGCTTGGGGACAGGCATGAACACTGAAGCTTTCTTT. The variable domain in full, completed from reference TRBV5-6 and TRBJ1-1, reads DAGVTQSPTHLIKTRGQQVTLRCSPKSGHDTVSWYQQALGQGPQFIFQYYEEEERQRGNFPDRFSGHQFPNYSSELNVNALLLGDSALYLCASSLGTGMNTEAFFGQGTRLTVV.

V gene TRBV5-1 combines with J gene TRBJ1-6; 7 bases are shared with TRBD1. This CDR3 is built from 15 residues. The V and J ends lost 7 bases and 5 bases, in that order; junction bases with no gene match: 9. Germline V gene data show CDR1 as SGHRS and CDR2 as YFSETQ. Here the CDR3 reads CASRIGTANNSPLHF. The CDR3 DNA follows: TGCGCCAGCCGGATTGGGACAGCCAATAATTCACCCCTCCACTTT. Based on the CDR3 plus reference TRBV5-1 and TRBJ1-6, the full variable domain is KAGVTQTPRYLIKTRGQQVTLSCSPISGHRSVSWYQQTPGQGLQFLFEYFSETQRNKGNFPGRFSGRQFSNSRSEMNVSTLELGDSALYLCASRIGTANNSPLHFGNGTRLTVT.

Here the CDR3 DNA reads TGTGCCACCAGCAGAGGGGGCCAGGGCTACGAGCAGTACTTC. Translating it yields CATSRGGQGYEQYF. The V gene is TRBV15, the J gene TRBJ2-7, with D maybe TRBD1 (5 bases). Germline-derived CDR1 and CDR2 are LNHNV and YYDKDF (reference sequence). The CDR3 runs to 14 residues. V shed 1 base and J shed 3 bases, with 10 bases lying between them.

V and J are TRBV10-2 and TRBJ2-1, with 10 bases matching TRBD2. Germline values: CDR1 WSHSY, CDR2 SAAADI. The CDR3 is 16 amino acids. The V gene end was trimmed by 6 bases and the J gene end by 5 bases; junction bases not matched to a gene: 10. CDR3 in DNA: TGCGCCAGCAGCCCCGGGACTAGCGTCTCAAACAATGAGCAGTTCTTC. Its translation is CASSPGTSVSNNEQFF.

The chain links TRBV19 to TRBJ2-1, with TRBD2 matching over 7 bases. V shed 3 bases, J shed 8 bases, and the junction held 7 bases outside the gene matches. Germline assignment: CDR1 LNHDA and CDR2 SQIVND (reference sequence). The CDR3 loop spans 14 amino acids. In DNA, the CDR3 is TGTGCCAGTAGTATTGGGAGGGGTGGGGATGAGCAGTTCTTC. It yields the protein CASSIGRGGDEQFF.